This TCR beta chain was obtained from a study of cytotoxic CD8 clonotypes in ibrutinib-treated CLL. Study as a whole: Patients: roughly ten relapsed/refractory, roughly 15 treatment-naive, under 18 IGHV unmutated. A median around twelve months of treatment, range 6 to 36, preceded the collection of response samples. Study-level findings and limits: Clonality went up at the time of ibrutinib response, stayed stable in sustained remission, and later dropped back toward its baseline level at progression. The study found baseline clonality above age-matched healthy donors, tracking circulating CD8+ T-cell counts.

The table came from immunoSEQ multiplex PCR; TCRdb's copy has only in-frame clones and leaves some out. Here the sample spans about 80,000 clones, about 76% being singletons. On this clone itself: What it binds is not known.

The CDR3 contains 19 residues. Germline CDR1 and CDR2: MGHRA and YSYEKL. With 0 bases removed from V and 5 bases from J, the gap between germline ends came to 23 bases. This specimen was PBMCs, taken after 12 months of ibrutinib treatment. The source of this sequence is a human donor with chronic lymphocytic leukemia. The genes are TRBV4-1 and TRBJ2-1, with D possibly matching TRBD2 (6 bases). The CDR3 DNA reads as TGCGCCAGCAGCCAAGAGGATCCCCTAACAGCGGGCCAACACAATGAGCAGTTCTTC. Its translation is CASSQEDPLTAGQHNEQFF.